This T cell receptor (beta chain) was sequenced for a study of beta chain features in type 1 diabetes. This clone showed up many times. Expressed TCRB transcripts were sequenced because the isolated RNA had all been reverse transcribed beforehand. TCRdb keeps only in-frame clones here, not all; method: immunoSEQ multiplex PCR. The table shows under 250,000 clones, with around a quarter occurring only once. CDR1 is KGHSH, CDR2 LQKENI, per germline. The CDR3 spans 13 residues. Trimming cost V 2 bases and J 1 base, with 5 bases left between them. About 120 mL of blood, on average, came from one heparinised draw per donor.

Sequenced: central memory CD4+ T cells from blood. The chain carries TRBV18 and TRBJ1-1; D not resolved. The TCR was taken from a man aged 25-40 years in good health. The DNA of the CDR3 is TGTGCCAGCTCACCAGAGAAGAACACTGAAGCTTTCTTT. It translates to CASSPEKNTEAFF.